Below, one T cell receptor beta chain is given with its context. How the authors handled the data: The assay estimated nucleated cells by amplifying reference gene primers. Some clones are missing from TCRdb's copy, which holds only in-frame ones; the method was immunoSEQ multiplex PCR. From that table come the V and J calls and clone size; the DNA was used to work out D and trimming. The table lists 250,000 or so clones, 80% to 85% of them singletons. CDR1 is MNHEY and CDR2 is SMNVEV in the germline V gene (reference sequence). V was clipped by 4 bases and J by 1 base; unmatched bases: 7. The CDR3 covers 15 residues. The data belong to a study of blood T cell repertoires in COVID-19. Whole-study context: Some COVID-19 samples were acute and others convalescent; all came from the United States, Italy and Spain. Nucleic acid was either cDNA or gDNA, and it came from T cells, B-cell-depleted T cells, or PBMCs.

Sequencing used peripheral blood. This clonotype was sampled from a woman between 40 and 55 years old who had recovered from COVID-19. This chain joins TRBV27 and TRBJ2-7, with 7 bases fitting TRBD1. In DNA form, the CDR3 reads TGTGCCAGCAGTTCCACAGGGGCAGGTTCCTACGAGCAGTACTTC. Its translation is CASSSTGAGSYEQYF.